This record looks at one TCR beta chain sequence and its context. The antigen remains unidentified. V lost 3 bases to trimming and J lost 3 bases, with 13 bases between them. The CDR3 runs 15 residues. Germline V CDR1 and CDR2: KGHSH, LQKENI. This record belongs to a study of shared clonotypes between healthy human individuals. Whole-study findings and limits: Generation of non-shared clonotypes was less probable than generation of clonotypes shared by all four donors.

Samples underwent the assay at deep level. Once extracted for a subset, genomic DNA was divided evenly among several immunoSEQ plates. The protocol was immunoSEQ multiplex PCR, while the TCRdb copy is restricted to in-frame clones and leaves out a portion. Among around 700,000 clones listed, about 78% were seen once. This chain uses TRBV18 with TRBJ2-3; D gene unclear. This TCR was recovered from a young woman in good health. The sequenced sample consisted of memory CD4+ T cells sorted from blood. Subset specified: CD45RA-negative fraction. DNA for the CDR3: TGTGCCAGCTCACCTCCCTCGGCCGGGACAGATACGCAGTATTTT. It encodes CASSPPSAGTDTQYF. Filled out from reference TRBV18 and TRBJ2-3, the complete variable domain reads NAGVMQNPRHLVRRRGQEARLRCSPMKGHSHVYWYRQLPEEGLKFMVYLQKENIIDESGMPKERFSAEFPKEGPSILRIQQVVRGDSAAYFCASSPPSAGTDTQYFGPGTRLTVL.